These 5 T cell receptor beta chains originate from one sample sequenced in a study of cytomegalovirus exposure and HLA in healthy donors. Vbeta (60) and Jbeta (13) primers were used in the PCR. The protocol was immunoSEQ multiplex PCR, while the TCRdb copy is restricted to in-frame clones and leaves out a portion. Of 100,000 to 150,000 clones in the sample, around 80% were seen once. Input material: PBMCs. These receptors were taken from a young man in good health and CMV-seropositive.

The chain links TRBV11-1 to TRBJ2-7; a possible D gene is TRBD2 (5 bases). This CDR3 spans 14 amino acids. Germline V gives CDR1 SGHAT, CDR2 FQDESV (reference sequence). Deletions cut 3 bases from V and 6 bases from J, with 15 bases between. CDR3 protein: CASSLRADPPEQYF. As DNA, the CDR3 is TGTGCCAGCAGCTTGCGAGCGGACCCCCCCGAGCAGTACTTC.

The chain combines TRBV5-1 with TRBJ2-1; TRBD1 matches at 8 bases. CDR3 length: 15 amino acids. Germline-derived CDR1 and CDR2 are SGHRS and YFSETQ. The trim removed 0 bases at V and 8 bases at J, leaving 7 bases unmatched. CDR3: CASSLGGTGIHEQFF. The CDR3 DNA reads as TGCGCCAGCAGCTTGGGCGGGACAGGCATTCATGAGCAGTTCTTC.

This clone was found once. The rearrangement uses TRBV15 and TRBJ1-1; D remains ambiguous. This CDR3 is 13 amino acids long. CDR1 LNHNV and CDR2 YYDKDF come from the germline V gene (reference sequence). V lost 1 base to trimming and J lost 7 bases, with 10 bases between them. CDR3 loop: CATSRAGGSEAFF. The CDR3 region has the DNA TGTGCCACCAGCAGAGCGGGAGGGAGTGAAGCTTTCTTT.

The chain joins TRBV30 to TRBJ2-1, with a possible D match to TRBD2 (6 bases). This CDR3 is 13 amino acids long. Trimming shortened V by 5 bases and J by 7 bases, and 15 bases separated the two germline ends. CDR1 and CDR2 (germline): GTSNPN, SVGIG (reference sequence). CDR3 coding DNA: TGTGCCTGGTGGCGGGGTGGAATGAATGAGCAGTTCTTC. Its protein product is CAWWRGGMNEQFF.

The gene calls are TRBV4-1 and TRBJ1-2; D remains ambiguous. The CDR3 sequence is 11 residues long. Germline CDR1 is MGHRA and CDR2 is YSYEKL. V dropped 2 bases and J dropped 6 bases, with 4 bases sitting between them. This CDR3 is CASSQSNGYTF. The CDR3 DNA reads TGCGCCAGCAGCCAATCTAATGGCTACACCTTC.